These 27 T cell receptor beta chains originate from one sample sequenced in a study of T cells in Graves' hyperthyroidism and ophthalmopathy. Amplification of TCR beta CDR3 regions used RNA as the template. The study used the HTBI primer set for a first-round RT-PCR of the TCR CDR3. Via MiXCR, TCRdb re-called the multiplex PCR reads, giving one row per CDR3 protein. The data show hundreds of thousands of distinct CDR3 sequences, 17% seen once. The specimen sequenced was blood. These receptors originate from a woman under 30 with Graves' ophthalmopathy.

This clonotype was seen ten or more times. The chain carries TRBV5-1 and TRBJ2-7, with TRBD2 matching over 9 bases. Unmatched junction bases numbered 5, after V lost 0 bases and J lost 4 bases. The CDR3 extends over 15 amino acids. From germline, CDR1 is SGHRS and CDR2 YFSETQ. CDR3 residues: CASSLVIAGEYEQYF. CDR3 in DNA: TGCGCCAGCAGCTTGGTAATAGCGGGGGAGTACGAGCAGTACTTC.

This clonotype was found many times. The gene calls are TRBV7-2 and TRBJ1-1; D remains ambiguous. V was trimmed by 1 base and J by 5 bases, leaving 11 bases between them. In germline, CDR1 is SGHTA, CDR2 FQGNSA. The CDR3 contains 14 residues. DNA for the CDR3: TGTGCCAGCAGCTTAGGTCCCGGAGTAACTGAAGCTTTCTTT. Its translation: CASSLGPGVTEAFF.

A few counts support this clonotype. This chain uses TRBV7-6 with TRBJ2-3; a weak D match, TRBD2 (7 bases). V lost 1 base and J 5 bases, leaving 13 bases between the germline ends. The CDR3 totals 15 residues. Germline loops: CDR1 SGHVS, CDR2 FNYEAQ. The CDR3 nucleotides are TGTGCCAGCAGCTTAGGGGGGGGCTCGGGAGATACGCAGTATTTT. This codes for CASSLGGGSGDTQYF.

The rearrangement uses TRBV18 and TRBJ1-3; 8 bases map to TRBD1. The V segment lost 3 bases and the J segment 0 bases; nucleotides outside the gene matches: 13. This CDR3 is 19 amino acids long. CDR1 KGHSH and CDR2 LQKENI come from the germline V gene. The CDR3 nucleotides read TGTGCCAGCTCACCGGACAGGGTAGCTTGGCGGGACTCTGGAAACACCATATATTTT. This translates into CASSPDRVAWRDSGNTIYF.

This chain connects TRBV19 to TRBJ2-1; unclear D gene. The CDR3 has 13 amino acids. Trimming removed 2 bases from V and 6 bases from J, with 8 bases in between. Looked up from germline, CDR1 is LNHDA and CDR2 is SQIVND (reference sequence). The CDR3: CASSIRYSNEQFF. The CDR3 DNA is TGTGCCAGTAGTATACGGTATTCCAATGAGCAGTTCTTC.

Written as DNA, the CDR3 is TGTGCCAGCAGCCAGAATAGCGACCTCTCCTACAATGAGCAGTTCTTC. Translating gives CASSQNSDLSYNEQFF. The V gene is TRBV4-2, the J gene TRBJ2-1, with D perhaps matching TRBD2 (5 bases). The CDR3 has 16 amino acids. V lost 3 bases and J 0 bases, leaving 12 bases between the germline ends. CDR1 is LGHNA and CDR2 is YNFKEQ in the germline V gene.

A few counts support this clonotype. V usage is TRBV7-8 and J usage is TRBJ2-7, with TRBD1 as a possible D gene (5 bases). The germline V gene has CDR1 SGHVS and CDR2 FQNEAQ. The V gene lost 5 bases and the J gene lost 5 bases, with 22 bases spanning the gap. This CDR3 is built from 16 residues. The CDR3 DNA reads as TGTGCCAGCAGCCAAGCCTTCGCAGGGATTGTACACGAGCAGTACTTC. This sequence encodes CASSQAFAGIVHEQYF.

The chain joins TRBV6-2 or TRBV6-3 to TRBJ2-7; no firm D call. CDR3 length: 9 amino acids. With 9 bases removed from V and 5 bases from J, the gap between germline ends came to 5 bases. Germline assignment: CDR1 MNHEY and CDR2 SVGEGT. The CDR3 DNA reads TGTGCCAGTAGTGACGAGCAGTACTTC. It translates to CASSDEQYF.

This chain links TRBV7-9 with TRBJ2-7; no firm D call. CDR1 is SEHNR, CDR2 FQNEAQ, per germline (reference sequence). The CDR3 has 15 residues. With 1 base removed from V and 4 bases from J, the gap between germline ends came to 14 bases. CDR3 in amino acids: CASSLVGGEGYEQYF. In nucleotides, the CDR3 is TGTGCCAGCAGCTTAGTCGGTGGGGAAGGTTACGAGCAGTACTTC.

The table lists this clonotype with many counts. The V gene is TRBV18, the J gene TRBJ2-2; D may match TRBD1 or TRBD2 (5 bases each). V was pared by 2 bases and J by 9 bases, with 16 bases between. The CDR3 runs to 15 residues. Per germline, CDR1 KGHSH and CDR2 LQKENI. The CDR3 loop is CASSPSGRLHRELFF. CDR3 in DNA: TGTGCCAGCTCACCATCGGGACGCCTACACCGGGAGCTGTTTTTT. The full variable domain, its missing parts supplied by reference TRBV18 and TRBJ2-2, is NAGVMQNPRHLVRRRGQEARLRCSPMKGHSHVYWYRQLPEEGLKFMVYLQKENIIDESGMPKERFSAEFPKEGPSILRIQQVVRGDSAAYFCASSPSGRLHRELFFGEGSRLTVL.

J is TRBJ1-3 and V is TRBV7-2, with a possible D match to TRBD1 (6 bases). CDR3 length: 16 residues. V was cut by 1 base and J by 0 bases, with 10 bases left in between. The germline V gene encodes CDR1 SGHTA and CDR2 FQGNSA. Written as DNA, the CDR3 is TGTGCCAGCAGCTTAGGACAGGTAGTCTCTGGAAACACCATATATTTT. Translation: CASSLGQVVSGNTIYF.

This chain uses TRBV28 with TRBJ1-4; maybe TRBD1 (5 bases). V lost 7 bases and J lost 3, with 15 bases in between. This CDR3 is built from 15 residues. Germline V gives CDR1 MDHEN, CDR2 SYDVKM. CDR3: CASTPGSSPNEKLFF. CDR3 sequence (DNA): TGTGCCAGCACCCCAGGGAGTTCCCCTAATGAAAAACTGTTTTTT.

This clonotype was counted only a few times. This chain joins TRBV5-1 and TRBJ2-5, with a weak D call TRBD2 (7 bases). This CDR3 has 17 amino acids. The V gene lost 3 bases and the J gene lost 3 bases, with 21 bases spanning the gap. CDR1 SGHRS and CDR2 YFSETQ come from the germline V gene. This CDR3 is CASSYANGGAEEETQYF. CDR3 bases: TGCGCCAGCAGCTACGCGAATGGGGGGGCGGAAGAAGAGACCCAGTACTTC.

The CDR3 DNA reads TGTGCCAGCAGTCCCGCTGCGGGATACACAGATACGCAGTATTTT. This codes for CASSPAAGYTDTQYF. V gene TRBV2 combines with J gene TRBJ2-3; tentative D call: TRBD2 (6 bases). CDR3 length: 15 amino acids. Germline CDR1 is SNHLY and CDR2 is FYNNEI. The V and J ends lost 5 bases and 2 bases respectively, with 14 bases between them.

The chain uses TRBV19 and TRBJ1-2; D perhaps matches TRBD1 (6 bases). The CDR3 spans 14 residues. Trimming pared 3 bases from V and 8 bases from J, leaving 16 bases between. CDR1 and CDR2 (germline): LNHDA, SQIVND (reference sequence). CDR3 in DNA: TGTGCCAGTAGTATCGGACAGCAAATCCAGGGCTACACCTTC. Its protein is CASSIGQQIQGYTF.

J is TRBJ2-2 and V is TRBV19; 9 positions match TRBD1. The CDR3 spans 15 residues. Germline trimming cut 5 bases from V and 6 bases from J; bases unmatched to any gene: 7. CDR1 LNHDA and CDR2 SQIVND come from the germline V gene (reference sequence). This chain's CDR3 is CASSLRQGEAGELFF. CDR3 sequence (DNA): TGTGCCAGTAGTCTCCGACAGGGGGAGGCCGGGGAGCTGTTTTTT.

Concerning this clonotype: A single base separates this from a much larger clone, so it may be a read error. The rearrangement links TRBV29-1 to TRBJ2-3, with D possibly being TRBD1 (6 bases). Germline loops: CDR1 SQVTM, CDR2 ANQGSEA. The CDR3 consists of 18 residues. Trimming shortened V by 4 bases and J by 2 bases, and 25 bases separated the two germline ends. CDR3 nucleotides: TGCAGCGTTGGGGTGGTCACAGGGCTAGCAGCTGCCACAGATACGCAGTATTTT. Its protein is CSVGVVTGLAAATDTQYF.

The genes are TRBV10-3 and TRBJ1-1, with 8 positions matching TRBD1. Germline values: CDR1 ENHRY, CDR2 SYGVKD. V was clipped by 6 bases and J by 1 base; unmatched bases: 4. The CDR3 loop spans 14 amino acids. CDR3: CAISDRGGNTEAFF. The DNA of the CDR3 is TGTGCCATCAGCGACAGGGGAGGGAACACTGAAGCTTTCTTT.

This clonotype has at least ten counts. The rearrangement joins TRBV28 to TRBJ2-7; D gene ambiguous. Trimming removed 1 base from V and 2 bases from J, with 9 bases in between. The germline V gene has CDR1 MDHEN and CDR2 SYDVKM. CDR3 size: 14 residues. The CDR3, as DNA: TGTGCCAGCAGTTTATCGAACTTCGCCTACGAGCAGTACTTC. This sequence encodes CASSLSNFAYEQYF.

In this sample, this clonotype turned up many times. This chain uses TRBV7-2 with TRBJ2-3; TRBD2 aligns across 9 bases. This CDR3 spans 16 amino acids. V gave up 6 bases and J gave up 5 bases; unmatched junction bases: 12. Germline CDR1 and CDR2: SGHTA and FQGNSA. CDR3 coding DNA: TGTGCCAGCAGTTTGCGGGGGGGATGGGGCGAAGATACGCAGTATTTT. This codes for CASSLRGGWGEDTQYF.

This clonotype occurred many times. This sequence joins TRBV30 and TRBJ2-5; possibly TRBD2 for D (5 bases). CDR1 and CDR2 from the germline V gene are GTSNPN and SVGIG (reference sequence). The CDR3 has 14 residues. The CDR3 region is CGLDVSGKQETQYF. CDR3 nucleotide sequence: TGTGGCCTGGACGTCAGCGGCAAACAAGAGACCCAGTACTTC.

This clonotype was recorded at least ten times. V gene TRBV20-1 combines with J gene TRBJ2-1, with 15 bases fitting TRBD2. This CDR3 has 15 amino acids. Germline V CDR1 and CDR2: DFQATT, SNEGSKA (reference sequence). J gave up 7 bases and V 2 bases, and 3 bases lay outside the gene matches. CDR3 DNA: TGCAGTGCTAGACAGGGGACTAGCGGGAGGAATGAGCAGTTCTTC. This translates into CSARQGTSGRNEQFF.

This clonotype has a count of ten or more. The chain is built from TRBV6-2 or TRBV6-3 and TRBJ1-5, with 9 bases fitting TRBD1. This CDR3 has 16 amino acids. J lost 1 base, V lost 4 bases, and 5 bases had no gene match. Germline V gives CDR1 MNHEY, CDR2 SVGEGT. The CDR3 region is CASSSGDRGSNQPQHF. The CDR3 DNA follows: TGTGCCAGCAGTTCGGGAGACAGGGGGAGCAATCAGCCCCAGCATTTT.

About this clonotype: A much bigger clone sits one base away, suggesting this may be a read error. The chain couples TRBV11-2 to TRBJ1-1; TRBD1 matches at 7 bases. Germline V lookup: CDR1 SGHAT, CDR2 FQNNGV. The length of the CDR3 is 15 residues. The CDR3 protein is CASSPTGPRNTETFF. The CDR3 DNA sequence: TGTGCCAGCAGCCCGACAGGGCCGCGGAACACTGAAACTTTCTTT. Supplemented by reference TRBV11-2 and TRBJ1-1, the full variable domain reads EAGVAQSPRYKIIEKRQSVAFWCNPISGHATLYWYQQILGQGPKLLIQFQNNGVVDDSQLPKDRFSAERLKGVDSTLKIQPAKLEDSAVYLCASSPTGPRNTETFFGQGTRLTVV.

The chain employs TRBV2 and TRBJ1-2, with D possibly being TRBD1 (6 bases). Trimming removed 7 bases from V and 6 bases from J, with 18 bases in between. CDR1 and CDR2 (germline): SNHLY, FYNNEI. The CDR3 totals 14 residues. CDR3 loop: CASNWRGARDGYTF. For the CDR3, the DNA is TGTGCCAGCAATTGGAGGGGGGCGCGGGATGGCTACACCTTC.

This chain joins TRBV14 and TRBJ2-1; 10 nucleotides line up with TRBD2. Unmatched junction bases numbered 10, after V lost 7 bases and J lost 7 bases. The CDR3 length is 15 residues. In germline, CDR1 is SGHDN, CDR2 FVKESK. Written as DNA, the CDR3 is TGTGCCAGCACCATAACTAGCGGGAATGAAAATGAGCAGTTCTTC. It specifies CASTITSGNENEQFF. Combining the CDR3 with reference TRBV14 and TRBJ2-1 gives the whole variable domain EAGVTQFPSHSVIEKGQTVTLRCDPISGHDNLYWYRRVMGKEIKFLLHFVKESKQDESGMPNNRFLAERTGGTYSTLKVQPAELEDSGVYFCASTITSGNENEQFFGPGTRLTVL.

V is TRBV5-1 and J is TRBJ1-2, with a possible D match to TRBD1 (5 bases). The CDR3 is 15 residues long. The ends were cut back, 5 bases at V and 1 base at J, with 15 bases in the middle. Germline assignment: CDR1 SGHRS and CDR2 YFSETQ. CDR3 amino acids: CASSFIGTYNYGYTF. The CDR3 DNA reads as TGCGCCAGCAGTTTTATTGGGACGTATAACTATGGCTACACCTTC.